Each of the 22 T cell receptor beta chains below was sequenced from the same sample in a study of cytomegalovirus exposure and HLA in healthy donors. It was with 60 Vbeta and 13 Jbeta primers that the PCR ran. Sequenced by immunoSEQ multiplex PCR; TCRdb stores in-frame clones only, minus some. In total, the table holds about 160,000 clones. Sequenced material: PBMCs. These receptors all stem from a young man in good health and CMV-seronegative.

The CDR3 loop reads CASRPLPPYSGELFF. The CDR3 region has the DNA TGTGCCAGCAGACCTTTACCCCCATACTCCGGGGAGCTGTTTTTT. The chain is built from TRBV6-1 and TRBJ2-2, with D uncertain. This CDR3 contains 15 residues. Germline CDR1 MNHNS, CDR2 SASEGT. V was clipped by 6 bases and J by 6 bases, with 17 bases between them.

This CDR3 reads CASGSRDYGYTF. The CDR3 DNA follows: TGTGCCAGCGGGAGTAGAGACTATGGCTACACCTTC. V and J are TRBV28 and TRBJ1-2; D unclear. V was clipped by 8 bases and J by 3 bases, with 10 bases between them. Per the germline V gene, CDR1 is MDHEN and CDR2 is SYDVKM. The CDR3 extends over 12 amino acids.

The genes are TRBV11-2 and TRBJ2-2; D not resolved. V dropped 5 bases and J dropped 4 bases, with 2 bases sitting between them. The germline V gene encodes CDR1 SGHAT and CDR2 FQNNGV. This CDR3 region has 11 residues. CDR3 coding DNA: TGTGCCAGCAGCCTCACCGGGGAGCTGTTTTTT. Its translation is CASSLTGELFF. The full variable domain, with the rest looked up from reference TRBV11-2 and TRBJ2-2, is EAGVAQSPRYKIIEKRQSVAFWCNPISGHATLYWYQQILGQGPKLLIQFQNNGVVDDSQLPKDRFSAERLKGVDSTLKIQPAKLEDSAVYLCASSLTGELFFGEGSRLTVL.

CDR3 DNA: TGTGCCAGCAGTACACCAGGGGGCTTAAACACTGAAGCTTTCTTT. Translation: CASSTPGGLNTEAFF. The chain combines TRBV28 with TRBJ1-1; 8 bases match TRBD1. The germline CDR1 and CDR2 sequences are MDHEN and SYDVKM. J was trimmed by 2 bases and V by 5 bases; bases with no gene match: 7. The CDR3 spans 15 residues.

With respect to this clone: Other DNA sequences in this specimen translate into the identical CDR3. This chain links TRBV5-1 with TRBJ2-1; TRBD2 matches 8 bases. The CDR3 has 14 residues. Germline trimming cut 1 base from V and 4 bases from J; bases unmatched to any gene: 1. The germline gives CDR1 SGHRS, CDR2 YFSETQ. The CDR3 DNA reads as TGCGCCAGCAGCTTGAGCGGGGGTTACAATGAGCAGTTCTTC. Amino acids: CASSLSGGYNEQFF.

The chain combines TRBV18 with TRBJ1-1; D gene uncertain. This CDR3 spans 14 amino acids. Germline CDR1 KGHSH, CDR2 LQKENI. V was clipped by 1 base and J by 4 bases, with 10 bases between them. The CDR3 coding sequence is TGTGCCAGCTCACCACGATTAGAGAGCACTGAAGCTTTCTTT. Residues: CASSPRLESTEAFF.

The CDR3 loop reads CASSSSGTGISGANVLTF. In DNA form, the CDR3 reads TGTGCCAGCAGCTCCTCCGGGACAGGGATCTCTGGGGCCAACGTCCTGACTTTC. The chain uses TRBV7-9 and TRBJ2-6; 9 bases are shared with TRBD1. The CDR3 is 18 amino acids. The germline gives CDR1 SEHNR, CDR2 FQNEAQ (reference sequence). Trimming at V came to 4 bases and at J to 0 bases, leaving 7 bases not matched to a gene.

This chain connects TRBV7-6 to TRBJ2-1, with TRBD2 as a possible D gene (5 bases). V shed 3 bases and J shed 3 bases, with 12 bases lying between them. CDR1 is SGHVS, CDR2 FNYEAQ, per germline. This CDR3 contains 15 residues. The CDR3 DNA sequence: TGTGCCAGCAGCTTCAACGGGAATAACTACAATGAGCAGTTCTTC. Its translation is CASSFNGNNYNEQFF.

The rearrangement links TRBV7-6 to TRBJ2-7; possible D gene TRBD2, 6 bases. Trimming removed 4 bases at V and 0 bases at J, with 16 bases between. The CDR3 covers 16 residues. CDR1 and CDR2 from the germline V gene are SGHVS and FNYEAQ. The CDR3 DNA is TGTGCCAGCAGCTGGGGGGTAGGTGGGACCTCCTACGAGCAGTACTTC. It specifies CASSWGVGGTSYEQYF.

The CDR3, as DNA: TGTGCCAGCAGTCACCAGGGACACCAGCATTTT. It codes for CASSHQGHQHF. This sequence joins TRBV28 and TRBJ1-5; perhaps TRBD1 as D (6 bases). The CDR3 covers 11 residues. V was cut by 5 bases and J by 12 bases, with 11 bases left in between. Germline V CDR1 and CDR2: MDHEN, SYDVKM.

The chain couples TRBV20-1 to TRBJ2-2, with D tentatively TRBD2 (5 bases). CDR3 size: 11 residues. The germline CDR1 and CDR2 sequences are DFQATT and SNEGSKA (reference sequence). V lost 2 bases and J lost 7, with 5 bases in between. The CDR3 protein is CSARRDGELFF. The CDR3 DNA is TGCAGTGCTAGACGGGACGGGGAGCTGTTTTTT.

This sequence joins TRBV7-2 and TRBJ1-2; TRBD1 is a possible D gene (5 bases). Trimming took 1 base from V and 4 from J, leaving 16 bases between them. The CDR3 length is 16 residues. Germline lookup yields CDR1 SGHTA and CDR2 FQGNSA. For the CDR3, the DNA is TGTGCCAGCAGCTTAGATCTACGGGGGGGTGGCTATGGCTACACCTTC. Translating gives CASSLDLRGGGYGYTF.

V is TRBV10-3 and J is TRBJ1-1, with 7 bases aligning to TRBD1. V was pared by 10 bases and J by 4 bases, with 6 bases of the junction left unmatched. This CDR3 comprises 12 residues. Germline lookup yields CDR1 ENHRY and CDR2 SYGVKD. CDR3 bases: TGTGCCACTGGACAGGTCCTCACTGAAGCTTTCTTT. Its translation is CATGQVLTEAFF.

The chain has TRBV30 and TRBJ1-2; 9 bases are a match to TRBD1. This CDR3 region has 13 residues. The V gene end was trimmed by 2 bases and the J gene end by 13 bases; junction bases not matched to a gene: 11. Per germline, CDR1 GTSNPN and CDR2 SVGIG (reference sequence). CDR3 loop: CAWSPGQGSRRTF. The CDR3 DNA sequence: TGTGCCTGGAGTCCGGGACAGGGCAGTCGTCGCACCTTC.

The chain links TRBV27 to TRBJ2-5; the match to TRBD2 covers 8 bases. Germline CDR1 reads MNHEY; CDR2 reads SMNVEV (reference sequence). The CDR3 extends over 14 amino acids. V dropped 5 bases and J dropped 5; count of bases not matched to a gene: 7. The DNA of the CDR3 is TGTGCCAGCAGTAAGCGGGAGCTTTGGGAGACCCAGTACTTC. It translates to CASSKRELWETQYF.

CDR3 loop: CASSGQGTMGELFF. CDR3 sequence (DNA): TGTGCCAGCAGTGGACAGGGAACGATGGGGGAGCTGTTTTTT. The chain combines TRBV2 with TRBJ2-2, with 7 bases lining up with TRBD1. Looked up from germline, CDR1 is SNHLY and CDR2 is FYNNEI. This CDR3 region has 14 residues. J lost 8 bases, V lost 4 bases, and 7 bases had no gene match.

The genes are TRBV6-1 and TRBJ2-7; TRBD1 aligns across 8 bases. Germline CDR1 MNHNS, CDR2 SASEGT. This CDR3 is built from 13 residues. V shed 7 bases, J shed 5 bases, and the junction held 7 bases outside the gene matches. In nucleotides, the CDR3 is TGTGCCAGCAATAATGGACAGGGCGACGAGCAGTACTTC. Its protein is CASNNGQGDEQYF.

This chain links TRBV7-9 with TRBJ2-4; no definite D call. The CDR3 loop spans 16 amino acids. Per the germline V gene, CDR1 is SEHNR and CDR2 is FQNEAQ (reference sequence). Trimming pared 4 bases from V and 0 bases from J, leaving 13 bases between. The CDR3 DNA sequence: TGTGCCAGCAGCTGTGAGATTCCATTAGCCAAAAACATTCAGTACTTC. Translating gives CASSCEIPLAKNIQYF.

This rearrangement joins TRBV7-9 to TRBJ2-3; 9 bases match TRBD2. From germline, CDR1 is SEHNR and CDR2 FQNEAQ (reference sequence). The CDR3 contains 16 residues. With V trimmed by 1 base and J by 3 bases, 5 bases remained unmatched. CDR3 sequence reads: CASSLEGTSPTDTQYF. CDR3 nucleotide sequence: TGTGCCAGCAGCTTAGAAGGGACTAGCCCAACAGATACGCAGTATTTT.

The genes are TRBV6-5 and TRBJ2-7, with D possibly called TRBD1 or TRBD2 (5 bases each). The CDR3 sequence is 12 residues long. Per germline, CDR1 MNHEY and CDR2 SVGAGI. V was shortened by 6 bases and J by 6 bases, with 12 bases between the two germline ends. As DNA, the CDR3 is TGTGCCAGCAGCTACGGGGCTGGCGAGCAGTACTTC. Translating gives CASSYGAGEQYF.

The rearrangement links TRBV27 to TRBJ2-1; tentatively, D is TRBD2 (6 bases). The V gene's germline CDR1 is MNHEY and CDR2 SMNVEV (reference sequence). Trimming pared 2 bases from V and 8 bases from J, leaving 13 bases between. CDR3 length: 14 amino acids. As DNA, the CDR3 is TGTGCCAGCAGTTTAGACCTAGCGAGGGATGAGCAGTTCTTC. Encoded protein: CASSLDLARDEQFF.

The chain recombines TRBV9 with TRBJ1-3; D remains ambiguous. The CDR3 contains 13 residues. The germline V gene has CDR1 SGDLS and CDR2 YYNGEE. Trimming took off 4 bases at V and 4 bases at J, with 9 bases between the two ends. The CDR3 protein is CASSYIMGNTIYF. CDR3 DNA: TGTGCCAGCAGCTACATTATGGGAAACACCATATATTTT.